This T cell receptor beta chain was documented in a study of cytomegalovirus exposure and HLA in healthy donors. Overall study results and limits: Analysis performed later showed TCR beta chains linked to HLA being more clonally expanded than equally common others. Fewer N-insertions (relative to the roughly 700-donor mean) were reportedly seen in an Asian-associated ancestry cluster in a later analysis.

CDR1 and CDR2 from the germline V gene are SSHAT and FNYEAQ (reference sequence). The CDR3 totals 19 residues. A multiplex PCR was run with 60 Vbeta primers and 13 Jbeta primers. Clones were sequenced by immunoSEQ multiplex PCR, and TCRdb holds only the in-frame ones, with some missing. The table records 200,000 to 250,000 clones, approximately 88% of them present only once. On this clone itself: Its specificity is unknown. One junction end does not reproduce the germline sequence, and a read error may be involved.

The sequenced sample consisted of PBMCs. The TCR was taken from a boy younger than 10 in good health and CMV-seronegative. The V gene is TRBV7-7, the J gene TRBJ2-1; 8 nucleotides align to TRBD2. The CDR3 sequence is CASSLAPAGAYSAYNEQFF. The CDR3 DNA reads TGTGCTAGCAGCTTGGCCCCAGCGGGAGCATATAGTGCCTACAATGAGCAGTTCTTC.